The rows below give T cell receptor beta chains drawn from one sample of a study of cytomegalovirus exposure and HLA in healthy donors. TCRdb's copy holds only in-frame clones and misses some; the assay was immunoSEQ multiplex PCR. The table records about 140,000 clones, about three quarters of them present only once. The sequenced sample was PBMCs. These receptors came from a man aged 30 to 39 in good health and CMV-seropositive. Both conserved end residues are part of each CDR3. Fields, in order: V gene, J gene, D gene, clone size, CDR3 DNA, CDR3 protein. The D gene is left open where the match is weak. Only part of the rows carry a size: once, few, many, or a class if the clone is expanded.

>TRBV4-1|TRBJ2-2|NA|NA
TGCGCCAGCAGCCAAGAAGACGGAGGGGCCGGGGAGCTGTTTTTT
CASSQEDGGAGELFF
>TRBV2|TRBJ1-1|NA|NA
TGTGCCAGCAGTGAAAATTCCGGTTTCTCTGAAGCTTTCTTT
CASSENSGFSEAFF
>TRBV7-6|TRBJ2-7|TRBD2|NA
TGTGCCAGCAGCTTAGAAAGCGGGAGTTCATACGAGCAGTACTTC
CASSLESGSSYEQYF
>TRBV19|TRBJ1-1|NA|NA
TGTGCCAGTAACCTCCCGGGCGGGGTGAACACTGAAGCTTTCTTT
CASNLPGGVNTEAFF
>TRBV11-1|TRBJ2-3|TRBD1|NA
TGTGCCAGCAGCTTAGCACGAGGGACAGGGGGCGCAGATACGCAGTATTTT
CASSLARGTGGADTQYF
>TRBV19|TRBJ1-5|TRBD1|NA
TGTGCCAGTACCACAATAGGGACAGCAGCTTATAGCAATCAGCCCCAGCATTTT
CASTTIGTAAYSNQPQHF
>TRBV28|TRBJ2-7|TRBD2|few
TGTGCCAGCAGTTTATTGGGCCAGCGGGAGGGCCTCTACGAGCAGTACTTC
CASSLLGQREGLYEQYF
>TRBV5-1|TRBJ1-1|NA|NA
TGCGCCAGCAGCTTGGCCCCGGACAGGAACACTGAAGCTTTCTTT
CASSLAPDRNTEAFF
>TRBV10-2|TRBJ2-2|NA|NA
TGCGCCAGCAGTGAGCCTTGGGGGGTGAACACCGGGGAGCTGTTTTTT
CASSEPWGVNTGELFF
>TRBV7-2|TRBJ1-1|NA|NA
TGTGCCAGCAGCTTATTAACAGGGCTAAACACTGAAGCTTTCTTT
CASSLLTGLNTEAFF
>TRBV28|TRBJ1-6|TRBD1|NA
TGTGCCAGTGAGACAGGGGGCGTACTTTCACCCCTCCACTTT
CASETGGVLSPLHF
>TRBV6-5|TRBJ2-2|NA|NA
TGTGCCAGCAGAGCAACCACCGGGGAGCTGTTTTTT
CASRATTGELFF
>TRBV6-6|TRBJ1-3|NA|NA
TGTGCCAGCAGTACACCAGGGGTTCCTGGAAACACCATATATTTT
CASSTPGVPGNTIYF
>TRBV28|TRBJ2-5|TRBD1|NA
TGTGCCAGCAGTTCCCCAGGGGGCATTGCTCAAGAGACCCAGTACTTC
CASSSPGGIAQETQYF
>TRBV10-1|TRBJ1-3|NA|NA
TGCGCCAGCAGTCTAAGCTCTGGAAACACCATATATTTT
CASSLSSGNTIYF
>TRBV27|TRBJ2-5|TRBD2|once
TGTGCCAGCAGTTTTCTTAGCGGGAGGTACCAAGAGACCCAGTACTTC
CASSFLSGRYQETQYF
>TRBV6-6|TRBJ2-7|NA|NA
TGTGCCAGCGGGGCCGGAGCCTACGAGCAGTACTTC
CASGAGAYEQYF
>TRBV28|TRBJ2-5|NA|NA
TGTGCCAGCATCGAGGGGGTTGCGGAGACCCAGTACTTC
CASIEGVAETQYF
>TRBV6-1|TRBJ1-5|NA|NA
TGTGCCAGCAGTGAAGGTTTGAGGCAGGGATTAGGGGGTCGGCCCCAGCATTTT
CASSEGLRQGLGGRPQHF
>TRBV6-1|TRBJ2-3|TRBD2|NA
TGTGCCAGCAGTGAAGTTGGGTCGTTTAGCGGGAGCCTGGATACGCAGTATTTT
CASSEVGSFSGSLDTQYF
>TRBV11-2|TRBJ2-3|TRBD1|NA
TGTGCCAGCAGCTTATCGACAGGGGCCAGGGATACGCAGTATTTT
CASSLSTGARDTQYF
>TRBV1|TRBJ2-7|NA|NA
TGCACCAGCGGGGGGGGGAAGGGCGGAAGAATCGCGGTCCACGAGCAGTACTTC
CTSGGGKGGRIAVHEQYF
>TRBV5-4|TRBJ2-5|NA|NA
TGTGCCAGCAGCTTGGCGTCAGTCCAAGAGACCCAGTACTTC
CASSLASVQETQYF
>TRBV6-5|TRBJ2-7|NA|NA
TGTGCCAGCAGCTCTGGGCCTCCCTACGAGCAGTACTTC
CASSSGPPYEQYF
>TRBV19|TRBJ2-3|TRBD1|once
TGTGCCAGTAGTATCTCCCGTGACAGGGGAAGCACAGATACGCAGTATTTT
CASSISRDRGSTDTQYF
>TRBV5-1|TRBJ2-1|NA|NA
TGCGCCAGCAGCTTGGTTACTCACGCCGGCAATGAGCAGTTCTTC
CASSLVTHAGNEQFF
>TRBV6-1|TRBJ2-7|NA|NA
TGTGCCAGCAGTGAATCCGGCGGCGTAAACCCTTACGAGCAGTACTTC
CASSESGGVNPYEQYF
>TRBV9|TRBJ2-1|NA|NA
TGTGCCAGCAGCGTAGGGAGCGCAGAATACAATGAGCAGTTCTTC
CASSVGSAEYNEQFF
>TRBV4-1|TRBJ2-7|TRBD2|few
TGCGCCAGCAGCCAGACCTTTAGCGGGAGTTGGTCCGAGCAGTACTTC
CASSQTFSGSWSEQYF
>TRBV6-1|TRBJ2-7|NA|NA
TGTGCCAGCAGTAAGAGGGACACAAACTACGAGCAGTACTTC
CASSKRDTNYEQYF
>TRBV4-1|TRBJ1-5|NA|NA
TGCGCCAGCAGCCAAGGTGAGGCACACGGAAGCAATCAGCCCCAGCATTTT
CASSQGEAHGSNQPQHF
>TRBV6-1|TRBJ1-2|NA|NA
TGTGCCAGCAGCCGGAGTACGGACTATGGCTACACCTTC
CASSRSTDYGYTF
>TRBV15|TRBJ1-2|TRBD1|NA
TGTGCCACCAGCAGAGGACAGGGTCCTAACTATGGCTACACCTTC
CATSRGQGPNYGYTF
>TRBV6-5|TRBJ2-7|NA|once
TGTGCCAGCATAAGCCAGGGAAATTCCTACGAGCAGTACTTC
CASISQGNSYEQYF
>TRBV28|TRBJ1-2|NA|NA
TGTGCCAGCAGAGCTTTGTGGGGGGGTGGCTACACCTTC
CASRALWGGGYTF
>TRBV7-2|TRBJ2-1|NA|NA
TGTGCCAGCAGCTTGGGTCGGAGCGAGCAGTTCTTC
CASSLGRSEQFF
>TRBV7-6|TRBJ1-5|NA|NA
TGTGCCAGCAGCCTGACAGGAGGAGGCCAGCCCCAGCATTTT
CASSLTGGGQPQHF
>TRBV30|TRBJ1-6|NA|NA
TGTGCCTGGAGTGGAACCCGGGAAGCCAGCTCCTATAATTCACCCCTCCACTTT
CAWSGTREASSYNSPLHF
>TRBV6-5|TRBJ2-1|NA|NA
TGTGCCAGCAGTTACGGGACTGCCTCCTACAATGAGCAGTTCTTC
CASSYGTASYNEQFF
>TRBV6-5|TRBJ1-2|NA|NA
TGTGCCACCAACACAGGGAGATATGGCTACACCTTC
CATNTGRYGYTF
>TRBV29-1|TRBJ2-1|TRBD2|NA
TGCAGCGTTCATGCGGGAGGGCCCTACAATGAGCAGTTCTTC
CSVHAGGPYNEQFF
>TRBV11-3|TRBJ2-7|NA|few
TGTGCCAGCAGCTTAGTAGGACAAGTAACCTACGAGCAGTACTTC
CASSLVGQVTYEQYF
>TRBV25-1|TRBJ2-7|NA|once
TGTGCCAGCAGTGGGGGACTTCTTAGCTCCTACGAGCAGTACTTC
CASSGGLLSSYEQYF
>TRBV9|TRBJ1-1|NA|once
TGTGCCAGCAGCGTACAGATCGGTGGACGGACAGAAGCTTTCTTT
CASSVQIGGRTEAFF
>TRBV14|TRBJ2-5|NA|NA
TGTGCCAGCAGCCAAGGGACAAGATCCGAGACCCAGTACTTC
CASSQGTRSETQYF
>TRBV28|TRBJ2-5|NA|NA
TGTGCCAGCAGTTCCGAACAGTTGGAGACCCAGTACTTC
CASSSEQLETQYF
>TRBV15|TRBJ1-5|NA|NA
TGTGCCACCCAGGTTGAGTTAATTAGCAATCAGCCCCAGCATTTT
CATQVELISNQPQHF
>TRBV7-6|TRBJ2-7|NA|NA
TGTGCCAGCAGCTTCAACAGCTACGAGCAGTACTTC
CASSFNSYEQYF
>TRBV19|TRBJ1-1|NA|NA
TGTGCCAGTACAGCGGTCTCTGAAGCTTTCTTT
CASTAVSEAFF
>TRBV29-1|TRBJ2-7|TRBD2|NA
TGCAGCGTTTCCTCAAGACTAGCGGGAGGGTACGAGCAGTACTTC
CSVSSRLAGGYEQYF
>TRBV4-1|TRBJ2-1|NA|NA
TGCGCCAGCAGCCAAAAATTCCGAAACGGGGTCAACAATGAGCAGTTCTTC
CASSQKFRNGVNNEQFF
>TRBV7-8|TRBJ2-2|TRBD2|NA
TGTGCCAGCAGCCCGGGACTAGGGGACACCGGGGAGCTGTTTTTT
CASSPGLGDTGELFF
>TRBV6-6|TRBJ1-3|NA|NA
TGTGCCAGCAGTACCGGGAAGTCCTTCGGAAACACCATATATTTT
CASSTGKSFGNTIYF
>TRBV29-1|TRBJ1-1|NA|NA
TGCAGCGCCCTCCCAAGCCAGGGGCTAAACACTGAAGCTTTCTTT
CSALPSQGLNTEAFF
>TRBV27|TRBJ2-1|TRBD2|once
TGTGCCAGCAGGCCCACGCCCGGGACTAGTCATGAGCAGTTCTTC
CASRPTPGTSHEQFF
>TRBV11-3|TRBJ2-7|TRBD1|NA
TGTGCCAGCAGCTTAGAGGGACAGGGGAGCTACGAGCAGTACTTC
CASSLEGQGSYEQYF
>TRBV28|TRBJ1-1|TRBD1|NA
TGTGCCAGCAGATACGGGACAGGGAACACTGAAGCTTTCTTT
CASRYGTGNTEAFF
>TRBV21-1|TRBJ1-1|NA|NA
TGTGCCAGCAGCCCTTGGGGCAGGTGGGGAACTGAAGCTTTCTTT
CASSPWGRWGTEAFF
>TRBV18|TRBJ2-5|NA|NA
TGTGCCAGCTCACCACCGGCCGAAGAGACCCAGTACTTC
CASSPPAEETQYF
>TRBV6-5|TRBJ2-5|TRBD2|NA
TGTGCCAGCAGTTACGCGGGAGGGCCGCCGTCGGGGGCCCAGTACTTC
CASSYAGGPPSGAQYF